Listed here are 18 T cell receptor beta chains from one sample, sequenced in a study of blood T cell repertoires in COVID-19. Some clones are missing from TCRdb's copy, which holds only in-frame ones; the method was immunoSEQ multiplex PCR. The table has about 230,000 clones, about 87% seen once. Sample: PBMCs or T cells enriched from blood (not recorded which). These receptors originate from a woman in her thirties or forties with acute COVID-19.

This clone was recorded once. The chain links TRBV15 to TRBJ1-2; D gene uncertain. Looked up from germline, CDR1 is LNHNV and CDR2 is YYDKDF (reference sequence). This CDR3 has 14 amino acids. V lost 2 bases to trimming and J lost 1 base, with 8 bases between them. CDR3 loop: CATSRPSVNYGYTF. In DNA form, the CDR3 reads TGTGCCACCAGCAGACCCTCAGTTAACTATGGCTACACCTTC.

The gene calls are TRBV7-9 and TRBJ1-5; D might be TRBD1 (6 bases). Germline V gene lookup returns CDR1 SEHNR and CDR2 FQNEAQ (reference sequence). V lost 6 bases and J lost 7, with 16 bases in between. CDR3 length: 14 residues. The CDR3 DNA is TGTGCCAGCAGAATGGGGGGGGCAGGGCAGCCCCAGCATTTT. Protein product: CASRMGGAGQPQHF.

This rearrangement joins TRBV7-2 to TRBJ2-2; D perhaps matches TRBD1 (6 bases). This CDR3 spans 14 amino acids. V lost 6 bases to trimming and J lost 6 bases, with 14 bases between them. CDR1 and CDR2 (germline): SGHTA, FQGNSA. CDR3: CASSLRGEAGELFF. The CDR3 DNA follows: TGTGCCAGCAGTCTCAGGGGAGAGGCCGGGGAGCTGTTTTTT.

The rearrangement joins TRBV7-2 to TRBJ2-1; 7 positions match TRBD2. The CDR3 spans 16 residues. CDR1 and CDR2 (germline): SGHTA, FQGNSA. V trimming: 3 bases; J trimming: 4 bases; junction bases outside the gene matches: 9. The CDR3 region has the DNA TGTGCCAGCAGCTTGGGGACGGGGGGACCATACAATGAGCAGTTCTTC. The encoded protein is CASSLGTGGPYNEQFF.

This clone has a single count. The V and J genes are TRBV5-4 and TRBJ2-2; 8 bases match TRBD2. Germline CDR1 is SGHNT and CDR2 is YYREEE (reference sequence). The CDR3 runs 16 residues. V lost 3 bases and J lost 0; bases outside the gene matches: 4. CDR3 nucleotides: TGTGCCAGCAGCTCCGGACTAGCTTCGAACACCGGGGAGCTGTTTTTT. This translates into CASSSGLASNTGELFF.

The genes are TRBV3-1 (or the pseudogene TRBV3-2) and TRBJ1-4; D call uncertain. Germline V lookup: CDR1 LGHDT, CDR2 YNNKEL (reference sequence). Trimming removed 6 bases from V and 2 bases from J, with 13 bases in between. CDR3 length: 15 residues. CDR3 amino acids: CASRSTRVTNEKLFF. The CDR3 DNA sequence: TGTGCCAGCAGGTCAACCCGGGTCACTAATGAAAAACTGTTTTTT.

The gene calls are TRBV5-4 and TRBJ1-2, with 9 bases that match TRBD1. The CDR3 spans 13 residues. The junction had 2 bases not matched to a gene; V was cut back by 3 bases and J by 5 bases. CDR1 and CDR2 (germline): SGHNT, YYREEE (reference sequence). The DNA of the CDR3 is TGTGCCAGCAGCTCGGGACAGGGATATGGCTACACCTTC. Its protein is CASSSGQGYGYTF.

The chain employs TRBV7-2 and TRBJ2-3; TRBD1 matches at 7 bases. The V segment lost 5 bases and the J segment 0 bases; nucleotides outside the gene matches: 8. This CDR3 region has 16 residues. The germline gives CDR1 SGHTA, CDR2 FQGNSA. CDR3 DNA: TGTGCCAGCAGCCCCCAGGGACAGCACAGCACAGATACGCAGTATTTT. Amino acid sequence: CASSPQGQHSTDTQYF.

The V and J genes are TRBV4-2 and TRBJ2-1, with TRBD2 matching 7 bases. Looked up from germline, CDR1 is LGHNA and CDR2 is YNFKEQ. V dropped 0 bases and J dropped 10; count of bases not matched to a gene: 6. The CDR3 spans 14 residues. The CDR3, as DNA: TGTGCCAGCAGCCAAGATAAACTAGCGCGGGAGCAGTTCTTC. Protein: CASSQDKLAREQFF.

The genes are TRBV4-3 and TRBJ2-7, with 7 bases fitting TRBD2. Looked up from germline, CDR1 is LGHNA and CDR2 is YSLEER. J lost 6 bases, V lost 1 base, and 9 bases had no gene match. The CDR3 is 15 amino acids. CDR3 region: CASSQGPDWGGEQYF. The CDR3 nucleotides read TGCGCCAGCAGCCAAGGACCAGACTGGGGGGGCGAGCAGTACTTC.

In nucleotides, the CDR3 is TGCGCCAGCAGCCAAGGGGGAGGGATATCTCAGTACTTC. Protein product: CASSQGGGISQYF. The chain is built from TRBV4-1 and TRBJ2-4, with 7 positions matching TRBD2. The CDR3 is 13 amino acids. Germline loops: CDR1 MGHRA, CDR2 YSYEKL. Germline trimming cut 1 base from V and 12 bases from J; bases unmatched to any gene: 6.

CDR3 in DNA: TGTGCTAGTGGTTTAAGTGGGGGGAACATTCAGTACTTC. Protein product: CASGLSGGNIQYF. The chain combines TRBV12-5 with TRBJ2-4; TRBD2 might be the D (6 bases). Germline V gene lookup returns CDR1 LGHNT and CDR2 FRNRAP. This CDR3 spans 13 amino acids. V lost 3 bases to trimming and J lost 7 bases, with 10 bases between them. Complete variable domain (other parts from reference TRBV12-5 and TRBJ2-4): DARVTQTPRHKVTEMGQEVTMRCQPILGHNTVFWYRQTMMQGLELLAYFRNRAPLDDSGMPKDRFSAEMPDATLATLKIQPSEPRDSAVYFCASGLSGGNIQYFGAGTRLSVL.

CDR3 coding DNA: TGTGCCAGCTCGCTTAGTCAGGGATTTGGCTACACCTTC. Protein sequence: CASSLSQGFGYTF. V is TRBV18 and J is TRBJ1-2; a weak D match, TRBD1 (5 bases). V was clipped by 6 bases and J by 7 bases, with 15 bases between them. The CDR3 has 13 amino acids. Germline V CDR1 and CDR2: KGHSH, LQKENI.

The J gene is TRBJ2-7, the V gene TRBV19, with TRBD1 matching over 8 bases. From germline, CDR1 is LNHDA and CDR2 SQIVND (reference sequence). The V segment lost 5 bases and the J segment 9 bases; nucleotides outside the gene matches: 9. The CDR3 runs 13 residues. The DNA for the CDR3 is TGTGCCAGTAGTTCCCGGACAGGGCTCCGGCAGTACGTC. Translating it yields CASSSRTGLRQYV.

CDR3 residues: CASSVAPQGDYNEQFF. CDR3 bases: TGTGCCAGCAGCGTAGCCCCACAGGGGGATTACAATGAGCAGTTCTTC. J is TRBJ2-1 and V is TRBV9; 8 nucleotides line up with TRBD1. This CDR3 comprises 16 residues. Germline-derived CDR1 and CDR2 are SGDLS and YYNGEE. J gave up 4 bases and V 0 bases, and 6 bases lay outside the gene matches.

The rearrangement joins TRBV7-2 to TRBJ2-2; D unclear. Germline V gene sequence: CDR1 SGHTA, CDR2 FQGNSA. CDR3 length equals 13 residues. Trimming shortened V by 2 bases and J by 5 bases, and 6 bases separated the two germline ends. The CDR3 is CASSLPPTGELFF. The CDR3 region has the DNA TGTGCCAGCAGCTTACCCCCAACCGGGGAGCTGTTTTTT.

This chain uses TRBV28 with TRBJ1-3, with a possible D match to TRBD1 (5 bases). Trimming stripped 5 bases from V and 0 bases from J, with 11 bases between. CDR1 and CDR2 from the germline V gene are MDHEN and SYDVKM. The CDR3 length is 15 residues. The CDR3 bases are TGTGCCAGCAGTCCGGGGGGGGTCTCTGGAAACACCATATATTTT. It codes for CASSPGGVSGNTIYF.

V gene TRBV6-1 combines with J gene TRBJ2-5; TRBD1 is a possible D gene (6 bases). From germline, CDR1 is MNHNS and CDR2 SASEGT. V was trimmed by 3 bases and J by 4 bases, leaving 12 bases between them. The CDR3 has 14 amino acids. The CDR3 spells CASSDYGRGETQYF. CDR3 coding DNA: TGTGCCAGCAGTGATTACGGCAGGGGAGAGACCCAGTACTTC.